This T cell receptor (beta chain) was documented in a study of shared clonotypes between healthy human individuals. Study observations and caveats: Sorted-subset sequencing, rarefaction showed, was incomplete despite large depth.

Some clones are missing from TCRdb's copy, which holds only in-frame ones; the method was immunoSEQ multiplex PCR. The sample includes 2 million to 2.5 million clones, approximately 95% seen only once; the top ten take 0.39%. To note about this clone: Its antigen is not identified.

The CDR3 consists of 12 residues. Germline V gives CDR1 LNHNV, CDR2 YYDKDF (reference sequence). With 6 bases removed from V and 6 bases from J, the gap between germline ends came to 9 bases. Sequences were obtained from naive CD4+ T cells from PBMCs. Stated subset: CD45RA+ positively selected. V is TRBV15 and J is TRBJ2-1, with D perhaps TRBD1 or TRBD2 (5 bases each). The clonotype was recovered from a man younger than 35 in good health. Some clones in this sample may be carry-over from other donors' samples. CDR3 region: CATSWDVNEQFF. For the CDR3, the DNA is TGTGCCACCAGTTGGGACGTCAATGAGCAGTTCTTC.